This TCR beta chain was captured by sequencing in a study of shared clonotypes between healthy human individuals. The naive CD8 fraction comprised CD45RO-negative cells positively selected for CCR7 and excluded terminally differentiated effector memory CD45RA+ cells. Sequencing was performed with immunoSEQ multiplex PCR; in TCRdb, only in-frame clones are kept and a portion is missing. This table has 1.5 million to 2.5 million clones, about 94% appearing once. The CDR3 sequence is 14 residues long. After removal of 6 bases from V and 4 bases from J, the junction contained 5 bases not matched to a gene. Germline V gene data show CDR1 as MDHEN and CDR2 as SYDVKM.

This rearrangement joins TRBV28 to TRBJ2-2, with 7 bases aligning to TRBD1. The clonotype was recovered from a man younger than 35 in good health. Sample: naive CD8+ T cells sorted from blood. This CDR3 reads CASSHPGGTGELFF. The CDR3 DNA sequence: TGTGCCAGCAGCCATCCAGGGGGCACCGGGGAGCTGTTTTTT.